This T cell receptor beta chain was sequenced during a study of cytomegalovirus exposure and HLA in healthy donors. Data came from immunoSEQ multiplex PCR; TCRdb stores just in-frame clones and leaves some out. This sample has around 140,000 clones, with 85% to 90% found just once. Study-level points and caveats: According to a later analysis, TCR clusters from the first cohort tended to co-occur in the roughly 110 validation repertoires. Overall, approximately 150 TCR beta chains were annotated as cytomegalovirus-associated.

As regards this clone: Its antigen is undetermined.

This CDR3 contains 13 residues. Trimming removed 5 bases from V and 9 bases from J; junction bases left unmatched: 5. Germline loops: CDR1 LNHDA, CDR2 SQIVND (reference sequence). The TCR comes from a man aged 18 to 30 in good health and CMV-seropositive. The gene calls are TRBV19 and TRBJ2-1, with 9 bases matching TRBD1. Sequenced: PBMCs. The CDR3 spells CASSLDRGVEQFF. The CDR3, as DNA: TGTGCCAGTAGTCTGGACAGGGGCGTTGAGCAGTTCTTC. Based on the CDR3 plus reference TRBV19 and TRBJ2-1, the full variable domain is DGGITQSPKYLFRKEGQNVTLSCEQNLNHDAMYWYRQDPGQGLRLIYYSQIVNDFQKGDIAEGYSVSREKKESFPLTVTSAQKNPTAFYLCASSLDRGVEQFFGPGTRLTVL.